This T cell receptor beta chain appears in the sequencing data of a study of blood T cell repertoires in COVID-19. Turning to the study itself: COVID-19 samples collected from the United States, Italy and Spain covered acute and convalescent phases. The analysed material was cDNA or gDNA that came from T cells, B-cell-depleted T cells, or PBMCs.

Authors' methods: Amplification from reference gene primers served as the basis for estimated nucleated cell counts. Using immunoSEQ multiplex PCR, the repertoire was profiled, and TCRdb retains in-frame clones only, with some absent. V and J calls and clone size follow that table, whereas D and trimming were derived from the DNA. This table has 90,000 to 120,000 clones, more than 90% appearing once. Sequences were obtained from peripheral blood. The TCR was taken from a man in his sixties or seventies with acute or convalescent COVID-19.

CDR3 residues: CASSLDYRGNYGYTF. Written as DNA, the CDR3 is TGCGCCAGCAGCTTGGATTACCGGGGAAACTATGGCTACACCTTC. This sequence joins TRBV5-1 and TRBJ1-2; D gene unclear. This CDR3 is built from 15 residues. CDR1 is SGHRS, CDR2 YFSETQ, per germline. Trimming left V 0 bases short and J 2 bases short, with 11 bases between.